This T cell receptor (beta chain) was captured by sequencing in a study of patients and donors after allogeneic stem cell transplantation (dated by TCRdb to about 2020). This clonotype was recorded a few times. No cognate antigen has been identified for it. No per-base quality is available; no much larger clone lies one base away. Clipping removes 5 bases from V and 0 bases from J, with 7 as the unmatched junction base count. CDR1 SEHNR and CDR2 FQNEAQ are derived from the germline V gene (reference sequence). Spanning cysteine to phenylalanine, the CDR3 consists of 16 amino acids. CDR3 DNA is the only sequence kept; it has 48 bases, read in frame from the first base. Receptor amplification or capture employed RT-PCR. For sequencing, a NextSeq 550 was employed. TCRdb reworked the public reads: Q25 trimming with fastp, MiXCR clone assembly, productive beta chains retained. CDR3 protein duplicates are merged, each entry listing the most common genes and DNA. The sample table lists roughly 2,000 distinct CDR3 sequences, over 12% of them with a count of one. About 13% of the sample goes to the ten largest clones.

This receptor was obtained from a human donor who was either an allogeneic HSCT recipient or a stem cell or donor lymphocyte infusion donor (not recorded which). It is not recorded whose cells these are; they may come from a transplant donor. The material sequenced was blood, either unsorted or a sorted T cell fraction (not recorded which). This receptor chain uses TRBV7-9 and TRBJ1-5; 7 bases in the middle match TRBD1. The CDR3 sequence is CASSPGTVNSNQPQHF. At the DNA level, the sequence is TGTGCCAGCAGCCCCGGGACAGTTAATAGCAATCAGCCCCAGCATTTT.